A selection of T cell receptor beta chains follows, all from one sample in a study of shared clonotypes between healthy human individuals. Clones were sequenced by immunoSEQ multiplex PCR, and TCRdb holds only the in-frame ones, with some missing. The sample shows a few million clones, less than 95% of them seen only once. The sample consisted of naive CD4+ T cells from PBMCs. These receptors all stem from a man aged 18 to 35 in good health. Some clones in this sample may be carry-over from other donors' samples. Both conserved end residues are part of each CDR3. A D gene is named only where the DNA matches it firmly. Part of the rows lack a size; the others show once, few, many or a class for expanded clones.

J: TRBJ2-5
D: -
length: 14
V: TRBV29-1
size: -
DNA: TGCAGCGTTGATTCCTGGGGGTACCAAGAGACCCAGTACTTC
CDR3: CSVDSWGYQETQYF

J: TRBJ2-5
D: TRBD2
length: 17
V: TRBV27
size: -
DNA: TGTGCCAGCATGCGGGCTAGCGGGAGGGTGGGCCAAGAGACCCAGTACTTC
CDR3: CASMRASGRVGQETQYF

J: TRBJ1-6
D: -
length: 14
V: TRBV6-1
size: once
DNA: TGTGCCAGCAGTGAAGTAACGGACTCTTCACCCCTCCACTTT
CDR3: CASSEVTDSSPLHF

J: TRBJ1-1
D: -
length: 15
V: TRBV5-6
size: -
DNA: TGTGCCAGCAGCTTGGGGGGTTTCATGAACACTGAAGCTTTCTTT
CDR3: CASSLGGFMNTEAFF

J: TRBJ1-3
D: -
length: 13
V: TRBV30
size: -
DNA: TGTGCCTGGAGTGTACACGGGGGATACACCATATATTTT
CDR3: CAWSVHGGYTIYF

J: TRBJ2-1
D: TRBD2
length: 16
V: TRBV9
size: -
DNA: TGTGCCAGCAGCCCCAGCGGGAGGCCCTCCTACAATGAGCAGTTCTTC
CDR3: CASSPSGRPSYNEQFF

J: TRBJ2-1
D: -
length: 12
V: TRBV29-1
size: -
DNA: TGCAGCGTTTTTGCGACTTACAATGAGCAGTTCTTC
CDR3: CSVFATYNEQFF

J: TRBJ2-1
D: -
length: 17
V: TRBV7-9
size: -
DNA: TGTGCCAGCAGCTCAACCCCGCGGGACGGATACTTGGGGGAGCAGTTCTTC
CDR3: CASSSTPRDGYLGEQFF

J: TRBJ1-1
D: -
length: 13
V: TRBV6-1
size: -
DNA: TGTGCCAGCAGTGTTAGGTTCGACACTGAAGCTTTCTTT
CDR3: CASSVRFDTEAFF

J: TRBJ1-6
D: -
length: 12
V: TRBV2
size: -
DNA: TGTGCCAGCAGTGATGACAGCGCACCCCTCCACTTT
CDR3: CASSDDSAPLHF

J: TRBJ2-1
D: TRBD2
length: 13
V: TRBV7-9
size: -
DNA: TGTGCCAGCAGCCGAGCGGGATACAATGAGCAGTTCTTC
CDR3: CASSRAGYNEQFF

J: TRBJ1-1
D: -
length: 12
V: TRBV30
size: -
DNA: TGTGCCTGGAGTCTCGGGAACACTGAAGCTTTCTTT
CDR3: CAWSLGNTEAFF

J: TRBJ2-7
D: TRBD1
length: 14
V: TRBV5-1
size: -
DNA: TGCGCCAGCAGCATACAGGGGGACTCCTACGAGCAGTACTTC
CDR3: CASSIQGDSYEQYF

J: TRBJ2-1
D: -
length: 17
V: TRBV5-4
size: -
DNA: TGTGCCAGCAGCTTGAGACTAGACGGGGGCTTTCGGAATGAGCAGTTCTTC
CDR3: CASSLRLDGGFRNEQFF

J: TRBJ2-7
D: TRBD2
length: 15
V: TRBV7-2
size: once
DNA: TGTGCCAGCAGCTTGACTAGCGTCCGTTTCGGCGAGCAGTACTTC
CDR3: CASSLTSVRFGEQYF

J: TRBJ2-4
D: TRBD1
length: 15
V: TRBV7-2
size: once
DNA: TGTGCCAGCAGCTTAGGGGGGACAGGGGCCGGAATTCAGTACTTC
CDR3: CASSLGGTGAGIQYF

J: TRBJ2-2
D: TRBD2
length: 18
V: TRBV7-2
size: -
DNA: TGTGCCAGCAGCTTAGTCGGGAGGGGGGGCGGAGGCACCGGGGAGCTGTTTTTT
CDR3: CASSLVGRGGGGTGELFF

J: TRBJ1-5
D: -
length: 13
V: TRBV2
size: -
DNA: TGTGCCAGCAGCCCGGACAGCAATCAGCCCCAGCATTTT
CDR3: CASSPDSNQPQHF

J: TRBJ2-2
D: TRBD1
length: 15
V: TRBV7-9
size: -
DNA: TGTGCCAGCAAACCGGCAGGGGGGAACACCGGGGAGCTGTTTTTT
CDR3: CASKPAGGNTGELFF

J: TRBJ1-1
D: -
length: 13
V: TRBV27
size: -
DNA: TGTGCCAGCAGTTTCAAGGGGCCTGGGGAAGCTTTCTTT
CDR3: CASSFKGPGEAFF

J: TRBJ2-7
D: -
length: 15
V: TRBV7-2
size: -
DNA: TGTGCCAGCAGCTTATTTCGCGAGTCCCGCTACGAGCAGTACTTC
CDR3: CASSLFRESRYEQYF

J: TRBJ2-5
D: TRBD1
length: 15
V: TRBV6-1
size: -
DNA: TGTGCCAGCTACACACCCGGGACAGTCGTCGAGACCCAGTACTTC
CDR3: CASYTPGTVVETQYF

J: TRBJ2-1
D: TRBD2
length: 17
V: TRBV11-2
size: once
DNA: TGTGCCAGCAGCTTAAGGGGGAGCGGGGGATACTACAATGAGCAGTTCTTC
CDR3: CASSLRGSGGYYNEQFF

J: TRBJ2-7
D: TRBD1
length: 15
V: TRBV28
size: -
DNA: TGTGCCAGCAGTGGGTCGACAGGGGCCGCCTACGAGCAGTACTTC
CDR3: CASSGSTGAAYEQYF

J: TRBJ1-1
D: -
length: 13
V: TRBV12-2
size: few
DNA: TGTGCAAGTCGCTTAGTTCCAGACACTGAAGCTTTCTTT
CDR3: CASRLVPDTEAFF

J: TRBJ2-1
D: TRBD2
length: 15
V: TRBV19
size: once
DNA: TGTGCCAGTACCGTAGCGGGAGGCTCCTACAATGAGCAGTTCTTC
CDR3: CASTVAGGSYNEQFF

J: TRBJ2-5
D: -
length: 17
V: TRBV9
size: -
DNA: TGTGCCAGCAGCGCCGGGGGTAGTCGTATAGGTTCGGAGACCCAGTACTTC
CDR3: CASSAGGSRIGSETQYF

J: TRBJ1-2
D: TRBD1
length: 15
V: TRBV14
size: few
DNA: TGTGCCAGCAGCCAGGCCGGGACAGCTGGGGGTGGCTACACCTTC
CDR3: CASSQAGTAGGGYTF

J: TRBJ1-5
D: TRBD1
length: 17
V: TRBV19
size: -
DNA: TGTGCCAGTAGTACCCGGACAGGGGGCGATTCGAGTCAGCCCCAGCATTTT
CDR3: CASSTRTGGDSSQPQHF

J: TRBJ1-1
D: TRBD1
length: 15
V: TRBV18
size: -
DNA: TGTGCCAGCTCGGGGAGGGGACAGAGCAACACTGAAGCTTTCTTT
CDR3: CASSGRGQSNTEAFF

J: TRBJ2-1
D: TRBD1
length: 16
V: TRBV5-1
size: -
DNA: TGCGCCAGCAGCCCTGGGACAGGGGCCCAGGTAGCTGAGCAGTTCTTC
CDR3: CASSPGTGAQVAEQFF

J: TRBJ2-1
D: TRBD1
length: 15
V: TRBV7-3
size: -
DNA: TGTGCCAGCAGCCTCGGACAGGCCTCCTACAATGAGCAGTTCTTC
CDR3: CASSLGQASYNEQFF

J: TRBJ2-5
D: TRBD2
length: 17
V: TRBV7-3
size: -
DNA: TGTGCCAGCAGCTCGGGACTAGCGGGAGGCTTACGGGAGACCCAGTACTTC
CDR3: CASSSGLAGGLRETQYF

J: TRBJ2-7
D: TRBD1
length: 17
V: TRBV5-5
size: -
DNA: TGTGCCAGCAGCTTGGGTGGGACAGGGGGCAGGTGGTACGAGCAGTACTTC
CDR3: CASSLGGTGGRWYEQYF

J: TRBJ2-5
D: -
length: 17
V: TRBV10-3
size: -
DNA: TGTGCCATCAGTGCATCGCTGGGGACCAGCTACCAAGAGACCCAGTACTTC
CDR3: CAISASLGTSYQETQYF

J: TRBJ1-2
D: TRBD1
length: 13
V: TRBV28
size: -
DNA: TGTGCCAGCAGCCCAGGGGGCAACTATGGCTACACCTTC
CDR3: CASSPGGNYGYTF

J: TRBJ2-1
D: TRBD2
length: 16
V: TRBV2
size: -
DNA: TGTGCCCACACCCGGGGACTAGCGGGGGGGGGCGGTGAGCAGTTCTTC
CDR3: CAHTRGLAGGGGEQFF

J: TRBJ1-3
D: -
length: 19
V: TRBV5-6
size: -
DNA: TGTGCCAGCAGCTTGGCCCTAGGTGGAGAGGGAGACTCTGGAAACACCATATATTTT
CDR3: CASSLALGGEGDSGNTIYF

J: TRBJ1-2
D: -
length: 12
V: TRBV5-6
size: -
DNA: TGTGCCAGCAGCACGGGGACCTATGGCTACACCTTC
CDR3: CASSTGTYGYTF

J: TRBJ1-5
D: -
length: 17
V: TRBV27
size: -
DNA: TGTGCCAGCAGTTTAAGGGTAACGAACAGGGTGGGTCAGCCCCAGCATTTT
CDR3: CASSLRVTNRVGQPQHF

J: TRBJ2-1
D: -
length: 16
V: TRBV7-3
size: -
DNA: TGTGCCAGCAGCTTCCTCGGGGGTAGCTCCTACAATGAGCAGTTCTTC
CDR3: CASSFLGGSSYNEQFF

J: TRBJ2-2
D: -
length: 14
V: TRBV6-5
size: few
DNA: TGTGCCAGCAAACCCGGGTCGGTAACCGGGGAGCTGTTTTTT
CDR3: CASKPGSVTGELFF

J: TRBJ2-3
D: -
length: 15
V: TRBV28
size: -
DNA: TGTGCCAGCAGTCCCCTTTCGGGAGCAAAAGATACGCAGTATTTT
CDR3: CASSPLSGAKDTQYF

J: TRBJ2-3
D: TRBD1
length: 14
V: TRBV12-5
size: -
DNA: TGTGCTAGTGGATCGGGACAGCTTACAGATACGCAGTATTTT
CDR3: CASGSGQLTDTQYF

J: TRBJ2-7
D: -
length: 14
V: TRBV4-1
size: -
DNA: TGCGCCAGCAGCCAGGGACCGCTAGGCTCCGAGCAGTACTTC
CDR3: CASSQGPLGSEQYF

J: TRBJ2-1
D: TRBD2
length: 14
V: TRBV11-2
size: -
DNA: TGTGCCAGCAGCCCACGGACTAGGGACAATGAGCAGTTCTTC
CDR3: CASSPRTRDNEQFF